The clone carrying this TCR beta chain was counted a few times. The antigen remains unidentified. Unique molecular identifiers tagged the TCRbeta library. TCRdb reanalysed the PCR reads using MiXCR and keeps one entry per CDR3 protein. This table has more than 200,000 distinct CDR3 sequences, about 24% appearing once. V was shortened by 4 bases and J by 0 bases, with 9 bases between the two germline ends. The CDR3 runs to 14 residues. Germline V gene sequence: CDR1 SGHDN, CDR2 FVKESK. These data originate in a study of T-cell reconstitution after alpha-beta-depleted transplantation in children. Broader study findings: The main origin of T-cell counts and diversity one year after transplant was newly produced T cells.

The clonotype was recovered from a female patient aged 2 to 10 who had a stem cell transplant for congenital amegakaryocytic thrombocytopenia, so the T cells may come from the graft donor. The input for sequencing was PBMCs, mostly from graft donor cells, taken 360 days after TCRalphabeta/CD19-depleted stem cell transplant. The J gene is TRBJ2-5, the V gene TRBV14, with D possibly TRBD2 on 6 matching bases. DNA of the CDR3: TGTGCCAGCAGCCGGGGACTTTACCAAGAGACCCAGTACTTC. Translation: CASSRGLYQETQYF.